The rows below give T cell receptor beta chains drawn from one sample of a study of blood T cell repertoires in COVID-19. Profiled with immunoSEQ multiplex PCR; TCRdb holds only in-frame clones, not every one. The table shows 90,000 to 110,000 clones, with over 75% occurring only once. The specimen sequenced was peripheral blood. The source of these receptors is a man aged 50 or older with acute or convalescent COVID-19. Both conserved end residues are part of each CDR3. D genes are given only for firm matches. The listing skips clone size in some rows; elsewhere it reads once, few, many or a size class.

CDR3 DNA: TGTGCCAGCAGGGCTCCGGGACTAGGGCAAGAGACCCAGTACTTC; CDR3 protein: CASRAPGLGQETQYF; clone size: NA; V gene: TRBV6-5; J gene: TRBJ2-5; D gene: TRBD2
CDR3 DNA: TGTGCCAGCAGCCAAGATCGGCAGGGGCCTAACTATGGCTACACCTTC; CDR3 protein: CASSQDRQGPNYGYTF; clone size: few; V gene: TRBV4-2; J gene: TRBJ1-2; D gene: NA
CDR3 DNA: TGCGCCAGCCGGGGCAGGGGGAGGGCCAAAAACATTCAGTACTTC; CDR3 protein: CASRGRGRAKNIQYF; clone size: NA; V gene: TRBV10-1; J gene: TRBJ2-4; D gene: NA
CDR3 DNA: TGTGCCACCAGCGGGACAGGGAATGGAAACACCATATATTTT; CDR3 protein: CATSGTGNGNTIYF; clone size: NA; V gene: TRBV15; J gene: TRBJ1-3; D gene: TRBD1
CDR3 DNA: TGTGCCAGCAGCATCGAGACAGGGGTTGGCGAGCAGTACTTC; CDR3 protein: CASSIETGVGEQYF; clone size: NA; V gene: TRBV27; J gene: TRBJ2-7; D gene: TRBD1
CDR3 DNA: TGTGCCAGCAGCCATGGTTGGGACGGGAGCTACAATGAGCAGTTCTTC; CDR3 protein: CASSHGWDGSYNEQFF; clone size: NA; V gene: TRBV3-1/TRBV3-2; J gene: TRBJ2-1; D gene: NA
CDR3 DNA: TGTGCCAGCAGTTCAGGCGGACAGGAGGGAAACACCATATATTTT; CDR3 protein: CASSSGGQEGNTIYF; clone size: NA; V gene: TRBV7-9; J gene: TRBJ1-3; D gene: TRBD1
CDR3 DNA: TGTGCCAGCAGCTGGCCAGGGCGTAATTCACCCCTCCACTTT; CDR3 protein: CASSWPGRNSPLHF; clone size: NA; V gene: TRBV5-4; J gene: TRBJ1-6; D gene: NA
CDR3 DNA: TGTGCCAGCAGACAGGGGGGCTTCACTGAAGCTTTCTTT; CDR3 protein: CASRQGGFTEAFF; clone size: NA; V gene: TRBV12-3/TRBV12-4; J gene: TRBJ1-1; D gene: TRBD1
CDR3 DNA: TGTGCCAGCAGTTCACCCTGGAGAGCCAGTGGTATAAACACTGAAGCTTTCTTT; CDR3 protein: CASSSPWRASGINTEAFF; clone size: few; V gene: TRBV27; J gene: TRBJ1-1; D gene: NA
CDR3 DNA: TGCAGTGCTAGTAGGGGCTCCAAGCAGTACTTC; CDR3 protein: CSASRGSKQYF; clone size: NA; V gene: TRBV20-1; J gene: TRBJ2-7; D gene: NA
CDR3 DNA: TGTGCCAGTAGTTCCTCAGGGGCCACGGGGGAGCTGTTTTTT; CDR3 protein: CASSSSGATGELFF; clone size: NA; V gene: TRBV19; J gene: TRBJ2-2; D gene: NA
CDR3 DNA: TGTGCCAGCTCACCACTCGGACAGGGCCGCTTTATGAACACTGAAGCTTTCTTT; CDR3 protein: CASSPLGQGRFMNTEAFF; clone size: NA; V gene: TRBV18; J gene: TRBJ1-1; D gene: TRBD1
CDR3 DNA: TGTGCCAGCAGCCAAGATACAGGGCGAGGACAGCCCCAGCATTTT; CDR3 protein: CASSQDTGRGQPQHF; clone size: NA; V gene: TRBV4-2; J gene: TRBJ1-5; D gene: NA
CDR3 DNA: TGTGCCAGTAGTTGGGGGGGTCGATCTCAGCCCCAGCATTTT; CDR3 protein: CASSWGGRSQPQHF; clone size: once; V gene: TRBV19; J gene: TRBJ1-5; D gene: NA
CDR3 DNA: TGCGCCAGCAGTGGGGCCGGAGAGACCCAGTACTTC; CDR3 protein: CASSGAGETQYF; clone size: NA; V gene: TRBV10-2; J gene: TRBJ2-5; D gene: NA
CDR3 DNA: TGTGCCAGCAGCTTAGATCAGGGGCTGGATGGCTACACCTTC; CDR3 protein: CASSLDQGLDGYTF; clone size: NA; V gene: TRBV11-2; J gene: TRBJ1-2; D gene: NA
CDR3 DNA: TGTGCCAGCAGCCCGATTCTACAGGACGACCAGCCCCAGCATTTT; CDR3 protein: CASSPILQDDQPQHF; clone size: NA; V gene: TRBV27; J gene: TRBJ1-5; D gene: NA